The following is a TCR beta chain sequence with its context. Its antigen is undetermined. PCR was performed using 60 Vbeta and 13 Jbeta primers. Sequencing used immunoSEQ multiplex PCR; TCRdb keeps in-frame clones, though not all of them. Altogether around 140,000 clones are present, 75% to 85% being singletons, with the ten largest covering about 5%. The entry originates in a study of cytomegalovirus exposure and HLA in healthy donors. Across the whole study: An analysis done earlier identified 95 million to 140 million unique TCR beta sequences from about 180 million T cells.

Study conclusions and caveats: 87-base-pair reads could not separate some V segments, including TRBV6-2 and TRBV6-3.

Unmatched junction bases numbered 5, after V lost 0 bases and J lost 7 bases. This CDR3 spans 14 amino acids. The germline gives CDR1 SGHKS, CDR2 YYEKEE (reference sequence). The receptor comes from a man aged 35 to 55 in good health and CMV-seronegative. V and J are TRBV5-5 and TRBJ1-2; 8 bases match TRBD1. The sequenced sample consisted of PBMCs. The CDR3 sequence is CASSLVSGGLGYTF. The CDR3 nucleotides read TGTGCCAGCAGCTTGGTTTCAGGGGGCCTTGGCTACACCTTC.